A single sample is the source of the 6 T cell receptor beta chains below, sequenced in a study of blood T cell repertoires in COVID-19. Sequenced by immunoSEQ multiplex PCR; TCRdb stores in-frame clones only, minus some. Of 80,000 to 90,000 clones detected, around 80% appear once; the ten largest clones hold 10% to 12%. Material: peripheral blood. The receptor source for this set is a man between 65 and 85 years old with acute or convalescent COVID-19.

The rearrangement links TRBV3-1 (or the pseudogene TRBV3-2) to TRBJ1-2, with D hard to call. The CDR3 sequence is 14 residues long. V lost 6 bases and J 4 bases, leaving 15 bases between the germline ends. CDR1 and CDR2 from the germline V gene are LGHDT and YNNKEL (reference sequence). Here the CDR3 DNA reads TGTGCCAGCAGTCCGAGCGGTACAGTCTATGGCTACACCTTC. It yields the protein CASSPSGTVYGYTF.

The V and J genes are TRBV11-3 and TRBJ1-3, with 9 bases that match TRBD1. The CDR3 spans 13 residues. Germline V gives CDR1 SGHNT, CDR2 YENEEA. V trimming: 4 bases; J trimming: 7 bases; junction bases outside the gene matches: 2. CDR3 coding DNA: TGTGCCAGCAGCTCCGGGACAGGGAACACCATATATTTT. The encoded protein is CASSSGTGNTIYF.

The chain is built from TRBV28 and TRBJ2-2, with D tentatively TRBD2 (7 bases). The CDR3 totals 20 residues. Germline-derived CDR1 and CDR2 are MDHEN and SYDVKM. The V end was cut by 5 bases, the J end by 1 base, with 26 bases between. The DNA of the CDR3 is TGTGCCAGCAGTCCATTCTTGCCCCTGGGGCGGGGGCGGAACACCGGGGAGCTGTTTTTT. This encodes CASSPFLPLGRGRNTGELFF.

The rearrangement joins TRBV19 to TRBJ1-4; 10 positions agree with TRBD1. The CDR3 length is 16 residues. V shed 7 bases, J shed 0 bases, and the junction held 5 bases outside the gene matches. Germline CDR1 is LNHDA and CDR2 is SQIVND (reference sequence). The CDR3 region is CASKDRGRATNEKLFF. The CDR3 DNA sequence: TGTGCCAGTAAAGACAGGGGGCGCGCAACTAATGAAAAACTGTTTTTT.

This rearrangement joins TRBV2 to TRBJ2-1; no clear D. Trimming cost V 10 bases and J 0 bases, with 10 bases left between them. The CDR3 consists of 13 residues. In germline, CDR1 is SNHLY, CDR2 FYNNEI. The CDR3 nucleotides are TGTGCCACCAGCCTAACCTCCTACAATGAGCAGTTCTTC. Residues: CATSLTSYNEQFF.

V gene TRBV29-1 combines with J gene TRBJ1-2; tentative D call: TRBD1 (6 bases). V was shortened by 3 bases and J by 0 bases, with 8 bases between the two germline ends. The CDR3 loop spans 13 amino acids. In germline, CDR1 is SQVTM, CDR2 ANQGSEA. The CDR3 is CSVEDRTNYGYTF. DNA for the CDR3: TGCAGCGTTGAGGACAGAACTAACTATGGCTACACCTTC.